A single sample is the source of the 7 T cell receptor beta chains below, sequenced in a study of OX40 agonist ivuxolimab in advanced cancers. Sequenced by immunoSEQ multiplex PCR; TCRdb stores in-frame clones only, minus some. Of 95,000 to 150,000 clones listed, over 85% are singletons. The material was CD4+ or CD8+ T cells sorted from blood, obtained in a trial of the OX40 agonist ivuxolimab. The receptors originated from an adult with an advanced solid tumor such as melanoma, head and neck, liver or kidney cancer.

The rearrangement uses TRBV6-1 and TRBJ1-5; 9 bases line up with TRBD1. V trimming: 0 bases; J trimming: 6 bases; junction bases outside the gene matches: 3. Germline V gene sequence: CDR1 MNHNS, CDR2 SASEGT. This CDR3 region has 15 residues. The CDR3 spells CASSEAPTGGQPQHF. As DNA, the CDR3 is TGTGCCAGCAGTGAAGCGCCGACAGGGGGTCAGCCCCAGCATTTT.

The chain has TRBV4-1 and TRBJ1-2, with a weak D call TRBD1 (5 bases). Deletions cut 3 bases from V and 0 bases from J, with 11 bases between. The CDR3 totals 15 residues. The germline CDR1 and CDR2 sequences are MGHRA and YSYEKL. The chain's CDR3 is CASSHPGHTNYGYTF. The CDR3 nucleotides read TGCGCCAGCAGCCACCCTGGACACACTAACTATGGCTACACCTTC.

The chain carries TRBV6-6 and TRBJ1-5, with D perhaps TRBD1 (5 bases). Per germline, CDR1 MNHNY and CDR2 SVGAGI (reference sequence). Trimming took off 6 bases at V and 4 bases at J, with 13 bases between the two ends. This CDR3 region has 14 residues. CDR3 in amino acids: CASSPDSANQPQHF. DNA for the CDR3: TGTGCCAGCAGCCCCGACAGCGCAAATCAGCCCCAGCATTTT.

The chain carries TRBV6-6 and TRBJ1-5, with 8 bases fitting TRBD1. From germline, CDR1 is MNHNY and CDR2 SVGAGI (reference sequence). The CDR3 loop spans 15 amino acids. J lost 1 base, V lost 4 bases, and 3 bases had no gene match. CDR3 coding DNA: TGTGCCAGCAGTTTTAGGACAGGGAGCAATCAGCCCCAGCATTTT. Protein: CASSFRTGSNQPQHF.

For this clone: Other DNA variants within this sample encode the same CDR3. The chain has TRBV18 and TRBJ2-7; D gene ambiguous. Trimming took 0 bases from V and 0 from J, leaving 6 bases between them. Germline CDR1 and CDR2: KGHSH and LQKENI. The CDR3 spans 14 residues. The CDR3 DNA is TGTGCCAGCTCACCACCAGGCGGCTCCTACGAGCAGTACTTC. This encodes CASSPPGGSYEQYF.

The rearrangement joins TRBV28 to TRBJ2-7, with TRBD2 matching 9 bases. Trimming at V came to 5 bases and at J to 7 bases, leaving 12 bases not matched to a gene. This CDR3 is built from 15 residues. Germline CDR1 reads MDHEN; CDR2 reads SYDVKM. This CDR3 is CASSGRGLASREQYF. The CDR3 DNA reads as TGTGCCAGCAGTGGGAGGGGACTAGCATCCCGGGAGCAGTACTTC.

V gene TRBV6-5 combines with J gene TRBJ1-2; 7 bases line up with TRBD1. Per germline, CDR1 MNHEY and CDR2 SVGAGI. The CDR3 spans 11 residues. V was clipped by 8 bases and J by 7 bases; unmatched bases: 4. In DNA form, the CDR3 reads TGTGCCAGCGGACCAGGGGGTGGCTACACCTTC. Translated: CASGPGGGYTF.